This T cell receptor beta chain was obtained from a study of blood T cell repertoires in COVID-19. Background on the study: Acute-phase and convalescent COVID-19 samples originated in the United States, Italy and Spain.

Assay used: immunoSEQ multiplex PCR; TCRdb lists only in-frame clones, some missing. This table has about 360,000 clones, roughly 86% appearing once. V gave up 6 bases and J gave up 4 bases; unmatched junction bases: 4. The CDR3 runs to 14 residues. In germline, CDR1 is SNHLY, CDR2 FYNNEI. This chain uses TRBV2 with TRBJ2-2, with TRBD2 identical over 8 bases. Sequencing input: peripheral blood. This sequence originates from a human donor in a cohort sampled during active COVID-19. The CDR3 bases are TGTGCCAGCAGCGTTAGCGGGACCACCGGGGAGCTGTTTTTT. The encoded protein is CASSVSGTTGELFF.